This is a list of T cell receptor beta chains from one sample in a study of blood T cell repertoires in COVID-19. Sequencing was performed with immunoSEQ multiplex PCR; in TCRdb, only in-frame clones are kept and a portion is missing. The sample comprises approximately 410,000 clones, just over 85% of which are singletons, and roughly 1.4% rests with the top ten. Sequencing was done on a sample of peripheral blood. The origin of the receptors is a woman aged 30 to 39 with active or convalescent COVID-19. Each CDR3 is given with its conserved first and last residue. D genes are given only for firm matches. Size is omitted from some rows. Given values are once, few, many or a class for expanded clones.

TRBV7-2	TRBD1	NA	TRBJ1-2	CASSPTGLHGYTF	TGTGCCAGCAGCCCGACAGGGTTACATGGCTACACCTTC
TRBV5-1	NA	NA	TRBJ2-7	CASSLTGSYEQYF	TGCGCCAGCAGCCTGACAGGATCCTACGAGCAGTACTTC
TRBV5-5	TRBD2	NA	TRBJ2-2	CASSLEPGGIIGELFF	TGTGCCAGCAGCTTGGAGCCGGGAGGGATTATCGGGGAGCTGTTTTTT
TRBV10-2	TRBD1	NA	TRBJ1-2	CATDRDRGNNLEGYTF	TGCGCCACTGACCGGGACAGGGGCAATAATCTAGAAGGCTACACCTTC
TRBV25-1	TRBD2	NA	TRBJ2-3	CASNSGGADTQYF	TGTGCCAGCAATAGCGGGGGGGCAGATACGCAGTATTTT
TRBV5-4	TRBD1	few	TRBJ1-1	CASSGTGVTEAFF	TGTGCCAGCAGCGGTACAGGGGTGACTGAAGCTTTCTTT
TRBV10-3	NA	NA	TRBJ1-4	CAISESEEKLFF	TGTGCCATCAGTGAGTCGGAGGAAAAACTGTTTTTT
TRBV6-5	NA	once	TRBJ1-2	CASSPRDNYGYTF	TGTGCCAGCAGCCCGAGGGATAACTATGGCTACACCTTC
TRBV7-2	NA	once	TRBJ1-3	CASSLGSVSGNTIYF	TGTGCCAGCAGCTTAGGGAGCGTCTCTGGAAACACCATATATTTT
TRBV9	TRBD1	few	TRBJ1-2	CASSLRQGFVPVTF	TGTGCCAGCAGCCTAAGACAGGGTTTCGTTCCTGTCACCTTC
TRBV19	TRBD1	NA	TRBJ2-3	CASSAWDSSTDTQYF	TGTGCCAGTAGTGCCTGGGACAGCAGCACAGATACGCAGTATTTT
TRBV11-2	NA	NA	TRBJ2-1	CASSSFSVLSSYNEQFF	TGTGCCAGCAGCTCGTTCTCGGTTTTGAGCTCCTACAATGAGCAGTTCTTC
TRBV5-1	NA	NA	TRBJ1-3	CASSLASSYSGNTIYF	TGCGCCAGCAGCTTGGCCTCGAGCTACTCTGGAAACACCATATATTTT
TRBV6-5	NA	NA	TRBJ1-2	CASVRNYGYTF	TGTGCCAGCGTTCGGAACTATGGCTACACCTTC
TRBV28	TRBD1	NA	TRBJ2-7	CASSSGTAPYEQYF	TGTGCCAGCAGTTCAGGGACAGCCCCCTACGAGCAGTACTTC
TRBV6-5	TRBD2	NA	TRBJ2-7	CASSRRLAYEQYF	TGTGCCAGCAGCCGCCGACTAGCTTACGAGCAGTACTTC
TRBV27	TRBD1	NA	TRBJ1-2	CASSQSGGDGYTF	TGTGCCAGCAGTCAGTCAGGGGGAGATGGCTACACCTTC
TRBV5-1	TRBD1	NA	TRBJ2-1	CASSTGQVPNEQFF	TGCGCCAGCAGCACGGGACAGGTCCCAAATGAGCAGTTCTTC
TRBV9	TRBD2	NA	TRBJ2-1	CASSSTSGVRFGNEQFF	TGTGCCAGCAGCTCCACTAGCGGGGTCCGTTTCGGGAATGAGCAGTTCTTC
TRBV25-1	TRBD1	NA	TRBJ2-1	CASSAATGASYNEQFF	TGTGCCAGCAGTGCGGCGACAGGGGCTTCCTACAATGAGCAGTTCTTC
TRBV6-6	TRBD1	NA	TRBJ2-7	CASGPTGGGEQYF	TGTGCCAGCGGTCCGACAGGGGGCGGCGAGCAGTACTTC
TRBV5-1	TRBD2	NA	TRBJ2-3	CASSGGESTDTQYF	TGCGCCAGCAGTGGGGGGGAATCCACAGATACGCAGTATTTT
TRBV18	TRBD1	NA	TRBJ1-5	CASSGQGYDQPQHF	TGTGCCAGCTCGGGACAGGGTTACGATCAGCCCCAGCATTTT
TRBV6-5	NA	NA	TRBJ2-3	CASRASSTDTQYF	TGTGCCAGCAGGGCCTCTAGCACAGATACGCAGTATTTT
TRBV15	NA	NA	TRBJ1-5	CATSRSNQPQHF	TGTGCCACCAGCCGTAGCAATCAGCCCCAGCATTTT
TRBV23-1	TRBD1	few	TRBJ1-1	CASSQYRDRANTEAFF	TGCGCCAGCAGTCAGTACCGGGACAGGGCTAACACTGAAGCTTTCTTT
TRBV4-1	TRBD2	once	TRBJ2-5	CASSRSGGPGETQYF	TGCGCCAGCAGTCGTAGCGGGGGGCCGGGGGAGACCCAGTACTTC